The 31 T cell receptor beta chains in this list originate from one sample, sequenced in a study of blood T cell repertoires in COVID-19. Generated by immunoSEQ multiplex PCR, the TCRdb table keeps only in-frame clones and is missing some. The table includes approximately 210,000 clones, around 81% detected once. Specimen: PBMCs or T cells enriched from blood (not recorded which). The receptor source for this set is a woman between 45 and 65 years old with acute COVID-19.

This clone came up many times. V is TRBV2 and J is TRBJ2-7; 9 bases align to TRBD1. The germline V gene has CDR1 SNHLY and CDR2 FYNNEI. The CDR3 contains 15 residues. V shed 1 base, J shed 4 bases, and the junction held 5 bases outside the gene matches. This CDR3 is CASSEVTGGRYEQYF. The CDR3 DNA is TGTGCCAGCAGTGAAGTGACAGGGGGTAGATACGAGCAGTACTTC. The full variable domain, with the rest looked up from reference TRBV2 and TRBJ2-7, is EPEVTQTPSHQVTQMGQEVILRCVPISNHLYFYWYRQILGQKVEFLVSFYNNEISEKSEIFDDQFSVERPDGSNFTLKIRSTKLEDSAMYFCASSEVTGGRYEQYFGPGTRLTVT.

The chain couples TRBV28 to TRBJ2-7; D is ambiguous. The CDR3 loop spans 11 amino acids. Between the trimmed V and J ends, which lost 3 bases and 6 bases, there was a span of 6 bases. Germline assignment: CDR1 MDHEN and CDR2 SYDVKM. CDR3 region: CASSFTSEQYF. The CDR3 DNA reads TGTGCCAGCAGTTTCACGAGCGAGCAGTACTTC.

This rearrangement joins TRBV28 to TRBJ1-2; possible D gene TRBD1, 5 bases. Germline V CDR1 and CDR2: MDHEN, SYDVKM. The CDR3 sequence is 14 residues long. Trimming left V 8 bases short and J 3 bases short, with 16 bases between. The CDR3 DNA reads TGTGCCAGCTTTACCTCGGGCAGGGACTATGGCTACACCTTC. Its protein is CASFTSGRDYGYTF.

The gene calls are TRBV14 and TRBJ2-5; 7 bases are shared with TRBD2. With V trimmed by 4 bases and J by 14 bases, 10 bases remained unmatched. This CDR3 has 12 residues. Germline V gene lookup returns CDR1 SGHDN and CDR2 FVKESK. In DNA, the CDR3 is TGTGCCAGCAGCCCGATAGCGGGTCATAATTACTTC. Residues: CASSPIAGHNYF.

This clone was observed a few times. In DNA form, the CDR3 reads TGTGCCAGCAGTCAGGGGAACTATGGCTACACCTTC. As protein: CASSQGNYGYTF. V usage is TRBV6-2 or TRBV6-3 and J usage is TRBJ1-2; possibly TRBD1 for D (6 bases). The CDR3 is made up of 12 amino acids. V gave up 5 bases and J gave up 2 bases, with 6 bases separating them. From germline, CDR1 is MNHEY and CDR2 SVGEGT.

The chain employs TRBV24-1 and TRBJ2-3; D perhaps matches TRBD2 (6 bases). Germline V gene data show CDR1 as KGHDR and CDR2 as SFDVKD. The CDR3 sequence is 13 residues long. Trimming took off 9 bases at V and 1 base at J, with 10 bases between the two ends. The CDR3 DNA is TGTGCCACCGGGCCGGGGGGCACAGATACGCAGTATTTT. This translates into CATGPGGTDTQYF.

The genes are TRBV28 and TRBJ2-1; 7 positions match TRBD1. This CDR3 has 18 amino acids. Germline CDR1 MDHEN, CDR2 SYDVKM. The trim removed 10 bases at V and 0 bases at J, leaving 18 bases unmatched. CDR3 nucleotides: TGTGCCAACTCAAGAGGGGCAGGGGGTGTTAGCTCCTACAATGAGCAGTTCTTC. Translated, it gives CANSRGAGGVSSYNEQFF.

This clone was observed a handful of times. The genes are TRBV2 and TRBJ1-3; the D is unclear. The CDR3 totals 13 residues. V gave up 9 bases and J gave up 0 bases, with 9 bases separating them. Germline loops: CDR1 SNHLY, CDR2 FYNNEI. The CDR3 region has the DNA TGTGCCAGGAGGTCAAACTCTGGAAACACCATATATTTT. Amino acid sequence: CARRSNSGNTIYF.

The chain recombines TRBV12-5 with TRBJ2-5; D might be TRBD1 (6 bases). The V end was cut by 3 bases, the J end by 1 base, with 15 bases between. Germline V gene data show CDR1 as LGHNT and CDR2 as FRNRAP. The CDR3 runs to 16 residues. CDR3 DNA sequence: TGTGCTAGTGGTTTCCGATTACAGGGATTCCAAGAGACCCAGTACTTC. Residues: CASGFRLQGFQETQYF.

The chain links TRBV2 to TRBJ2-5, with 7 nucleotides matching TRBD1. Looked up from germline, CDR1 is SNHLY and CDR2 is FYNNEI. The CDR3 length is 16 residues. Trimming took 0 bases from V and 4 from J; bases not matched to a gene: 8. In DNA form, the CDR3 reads TGTGCCAGCAGTGAAGCGATGGGACAGAGGGTAGAGACCCAGTACTTC. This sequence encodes CASSEAMGQRVETQYF.

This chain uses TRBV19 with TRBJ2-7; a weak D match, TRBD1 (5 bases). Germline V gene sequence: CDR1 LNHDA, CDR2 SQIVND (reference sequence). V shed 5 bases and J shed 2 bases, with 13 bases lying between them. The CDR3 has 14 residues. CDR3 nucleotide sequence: TGTGCCAGTAGTTGGGGCCAGGGCCCCTACGAGCAGTACTTC. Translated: CASSWGQGPYEQYF.

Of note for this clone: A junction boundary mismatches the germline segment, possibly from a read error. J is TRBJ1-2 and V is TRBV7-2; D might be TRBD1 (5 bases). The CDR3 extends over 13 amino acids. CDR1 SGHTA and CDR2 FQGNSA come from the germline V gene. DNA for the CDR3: TGTGCCAGCAACTTACAGGTGAACTATGGCTACACCTTC. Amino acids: CASNLQVNYGYTF.

Here the CDR3 DNA reads TGTGCCAGCAGTTCTAGCGGGAAACCCTACGAGCAGTACTTC. It yields the protein CASSSSGKPYEQYF. This chain joins TRBV7-9 and TRBJ2-7, with 9 bases that match TRBD2. V was pared by 6 bases and J by 2 bases, with 5 bases of the junction left unmatched. The CDR3 covers 14 residues. Germline V lookup: CDR1 SEHNR, CDR2 FQNEAQ (reference sequence).

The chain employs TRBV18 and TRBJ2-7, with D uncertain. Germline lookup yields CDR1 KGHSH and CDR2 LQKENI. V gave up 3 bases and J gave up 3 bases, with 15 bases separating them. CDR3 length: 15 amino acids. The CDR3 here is CASSPTTITFYEQYF. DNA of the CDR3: TGTGCCAGCTCACCGACAACCATTACCTTCTACGAGCAGTACTTC.

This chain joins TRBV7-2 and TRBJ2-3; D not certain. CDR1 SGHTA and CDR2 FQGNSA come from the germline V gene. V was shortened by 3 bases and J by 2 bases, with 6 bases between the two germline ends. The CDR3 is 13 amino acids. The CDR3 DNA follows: TGTGCCAGCAGCTTCGGGTACACAGATACGCAGTATTTT. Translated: CASSFGYTDTQYF.

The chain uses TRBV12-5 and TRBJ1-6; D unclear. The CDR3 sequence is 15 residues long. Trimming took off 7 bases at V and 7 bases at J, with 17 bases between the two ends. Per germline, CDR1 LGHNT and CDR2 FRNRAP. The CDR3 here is CASAPTQSTNSPLHF. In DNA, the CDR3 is TGTGCTAGTGCCCCTACCCAATCAACCAATTCACCCCTCCACTTT.

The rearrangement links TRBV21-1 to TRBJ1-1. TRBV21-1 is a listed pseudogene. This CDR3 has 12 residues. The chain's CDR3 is CANPMRCPEAFF. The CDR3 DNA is TGTGCCAACCCGATGCGGTGCCCAGAAGCTTTCTTT.

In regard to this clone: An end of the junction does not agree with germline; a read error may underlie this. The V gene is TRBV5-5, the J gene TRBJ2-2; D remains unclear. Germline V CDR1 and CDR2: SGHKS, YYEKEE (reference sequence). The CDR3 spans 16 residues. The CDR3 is CASRLASNLRTGELFF. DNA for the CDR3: TGTGCCAGCAGATTGGCCTCTAATCTGCGAACCGGGGAGCTGTTTTTT.

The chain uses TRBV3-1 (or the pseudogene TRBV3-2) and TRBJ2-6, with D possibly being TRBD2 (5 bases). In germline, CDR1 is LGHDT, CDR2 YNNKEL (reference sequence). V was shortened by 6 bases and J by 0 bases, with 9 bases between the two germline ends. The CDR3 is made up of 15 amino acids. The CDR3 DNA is TGTGCCAGCAGGGGAGTGACCTCTGGGGCCAACGTCCTGACTTTC. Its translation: CASRGVTSGANVLTF.

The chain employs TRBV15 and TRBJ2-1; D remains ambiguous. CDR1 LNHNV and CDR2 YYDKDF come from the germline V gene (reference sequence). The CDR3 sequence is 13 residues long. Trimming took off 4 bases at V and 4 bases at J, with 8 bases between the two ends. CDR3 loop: CATSKILYNEQFF. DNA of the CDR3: TGTGCCACCAGCAAAATCCTATACAATGAGCAGTTCTTC.

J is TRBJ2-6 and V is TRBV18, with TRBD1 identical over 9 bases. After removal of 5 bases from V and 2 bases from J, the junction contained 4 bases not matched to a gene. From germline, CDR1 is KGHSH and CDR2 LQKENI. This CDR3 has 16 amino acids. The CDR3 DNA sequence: TGTGCCAGCTCAGGAACAGGGGGCGCTGGGGCCAACGTCCTGACTTTC. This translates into CASSGTGGAGANVLTF.

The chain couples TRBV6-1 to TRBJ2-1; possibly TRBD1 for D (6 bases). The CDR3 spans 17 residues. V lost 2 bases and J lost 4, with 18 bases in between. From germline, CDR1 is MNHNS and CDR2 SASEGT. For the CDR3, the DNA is TGTGCCAGCAGTGAAATTCTCCAGGGGACACTGTACAATGAGCAGTTCTTC. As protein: CASSEILQGTLYNEQFF.

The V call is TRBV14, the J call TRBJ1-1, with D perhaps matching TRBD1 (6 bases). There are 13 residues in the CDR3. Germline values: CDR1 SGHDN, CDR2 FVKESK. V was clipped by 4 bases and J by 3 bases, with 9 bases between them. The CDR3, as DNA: TGTGCCAGCAGCCCCACAGGGTACACTGAAGCTTTCTTT. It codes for CASSPTGYTEAFF.

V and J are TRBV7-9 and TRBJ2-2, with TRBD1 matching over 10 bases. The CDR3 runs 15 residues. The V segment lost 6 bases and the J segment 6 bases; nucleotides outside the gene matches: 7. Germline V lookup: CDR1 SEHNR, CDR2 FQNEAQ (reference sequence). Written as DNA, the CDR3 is TGTGCCAGCAGTTTCGACAGGGGGCTTGCCGGGGAGCTGTTTTTT. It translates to CASSFDRGLAGELFF.

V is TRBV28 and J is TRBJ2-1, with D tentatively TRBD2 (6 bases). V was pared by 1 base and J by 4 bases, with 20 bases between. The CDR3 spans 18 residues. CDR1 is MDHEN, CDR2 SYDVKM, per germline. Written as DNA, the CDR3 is TGTGCCAGCAGTTTATTCGCGGTGGGGGGAGAGTGGTACAATGAGCAGTTCTTC. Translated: CASSLFAVGGEWYNEQFF.

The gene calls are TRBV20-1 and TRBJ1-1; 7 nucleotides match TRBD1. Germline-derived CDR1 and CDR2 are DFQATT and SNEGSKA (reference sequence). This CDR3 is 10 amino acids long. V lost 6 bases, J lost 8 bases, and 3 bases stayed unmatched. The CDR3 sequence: CSAGQEEAFF. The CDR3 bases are TGCAGTGCAGGACAGGAGGAAGCTTTCTTT.

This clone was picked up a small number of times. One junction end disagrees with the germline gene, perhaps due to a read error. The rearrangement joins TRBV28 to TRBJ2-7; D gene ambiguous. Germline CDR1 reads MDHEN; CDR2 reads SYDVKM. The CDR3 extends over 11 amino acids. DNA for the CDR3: TGTGCCAGCAGTTCCTCCCACGAGCAGTACTTC. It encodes CASSSSHEQYF.

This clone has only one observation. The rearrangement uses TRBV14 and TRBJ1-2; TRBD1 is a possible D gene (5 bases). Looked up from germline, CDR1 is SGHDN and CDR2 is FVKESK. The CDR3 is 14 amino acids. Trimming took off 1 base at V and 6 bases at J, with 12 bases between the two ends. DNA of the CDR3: TGTGCCAGCAGCCAAGGGCAGGGAGGGAATGGCTACACCTTC. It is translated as CASSQGQGGNGYTF.

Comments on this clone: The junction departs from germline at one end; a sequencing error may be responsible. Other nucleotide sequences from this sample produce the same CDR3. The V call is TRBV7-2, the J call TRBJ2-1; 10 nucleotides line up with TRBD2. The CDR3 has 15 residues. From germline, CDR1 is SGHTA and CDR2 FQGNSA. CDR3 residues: CASSSGLALYNEQFF. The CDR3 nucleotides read TGCGCCAGCAGCTCGGGACTAGCGCTCTACAATGAGCAGTTCTTC.

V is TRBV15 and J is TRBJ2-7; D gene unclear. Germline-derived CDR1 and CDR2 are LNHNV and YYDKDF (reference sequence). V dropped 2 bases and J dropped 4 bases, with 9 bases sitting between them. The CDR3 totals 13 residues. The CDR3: CATSRLPTYEQYF. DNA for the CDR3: TGTGCCACCAGCAGACTCCCCACATACGAGCAGTACTTC.

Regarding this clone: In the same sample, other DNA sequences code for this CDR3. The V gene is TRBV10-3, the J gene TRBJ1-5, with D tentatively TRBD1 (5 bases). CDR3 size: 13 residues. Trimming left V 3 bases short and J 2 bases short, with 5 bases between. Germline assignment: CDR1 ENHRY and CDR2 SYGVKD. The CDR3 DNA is TGTGCCATCAGTGAACAGGGCAATCAGCCCCAGCATTTT. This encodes CAISEQGNQPQHF.